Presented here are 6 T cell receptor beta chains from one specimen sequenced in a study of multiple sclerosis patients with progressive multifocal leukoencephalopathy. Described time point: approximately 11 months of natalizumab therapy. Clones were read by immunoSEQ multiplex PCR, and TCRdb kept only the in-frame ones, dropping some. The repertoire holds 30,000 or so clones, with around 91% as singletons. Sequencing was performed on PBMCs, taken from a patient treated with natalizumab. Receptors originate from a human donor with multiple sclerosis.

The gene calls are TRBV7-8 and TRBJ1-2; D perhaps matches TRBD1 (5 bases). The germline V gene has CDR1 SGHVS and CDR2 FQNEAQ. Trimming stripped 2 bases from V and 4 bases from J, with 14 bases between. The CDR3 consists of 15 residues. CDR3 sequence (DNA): TGTGCCAGCAGCTTAAGGCGGGGGAGGGGCTATGGCTACACCTTC. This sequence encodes CASSLRRGRGYGYTF. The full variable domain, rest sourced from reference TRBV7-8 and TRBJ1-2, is GAGVSQSPRYKVAKRGQDVALRCDPISGHVSLFWYQQALGQGPEFLTYFQNEAQLDKSGLPSDRFFAERPEGSVSTLKIQRTQQEDSAVYLCASSLRRGRGYGYTFGSGTRLTVV.

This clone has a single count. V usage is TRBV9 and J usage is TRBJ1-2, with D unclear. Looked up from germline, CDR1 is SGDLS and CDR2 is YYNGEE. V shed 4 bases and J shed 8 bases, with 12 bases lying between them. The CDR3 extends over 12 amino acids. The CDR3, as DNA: TGTGCCAGCAGCAAGGTCGGGGTGGGCTACACCTTC. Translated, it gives CASSKVGVGYTF.

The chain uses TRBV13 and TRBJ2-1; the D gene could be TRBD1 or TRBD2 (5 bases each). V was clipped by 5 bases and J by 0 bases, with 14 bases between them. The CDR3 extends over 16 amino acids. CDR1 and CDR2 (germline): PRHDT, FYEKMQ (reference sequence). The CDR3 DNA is TGTGCCAGCAGCCCCATGGGGGAGAGCTCCTACAATGAGCAGTTCTTC. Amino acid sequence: CASSPMGESSYNEQFF.

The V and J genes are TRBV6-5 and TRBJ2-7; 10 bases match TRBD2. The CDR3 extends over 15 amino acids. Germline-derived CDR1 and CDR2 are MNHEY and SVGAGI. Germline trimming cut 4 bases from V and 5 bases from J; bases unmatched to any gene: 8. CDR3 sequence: CASSFERGGGHEQYF. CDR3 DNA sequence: TGTGCCAGCAGTTTCGAGCGGGGGGGCGGCCACGAGCAGTACTTC.

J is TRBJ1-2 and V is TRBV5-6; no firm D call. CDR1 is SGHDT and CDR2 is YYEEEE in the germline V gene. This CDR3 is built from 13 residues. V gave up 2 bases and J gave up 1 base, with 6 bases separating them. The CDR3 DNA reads TGTGCCAGCAGCTTTGGGAGTAACTATGGCTACACCTTC. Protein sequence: CASSFGSNYGYTF.

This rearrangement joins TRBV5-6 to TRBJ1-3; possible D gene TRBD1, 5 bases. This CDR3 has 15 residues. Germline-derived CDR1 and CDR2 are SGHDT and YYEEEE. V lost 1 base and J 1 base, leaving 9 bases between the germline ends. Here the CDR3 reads CASSLLGASGNTIYF. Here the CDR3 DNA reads TGTGCCAGCAGCTTGCTCGGGGCATCTGGAAACACCATATATTTT.